This T cell receptor beta chain was profiled in a study of T cell responses to AZD1222 COVID-19 vaccine. V was trimmed by 8 bases and J by 6 bases, leaving 16 bases between them. This CDR3 region has 13 residues. CDR1 and CDR2 (germline): MRHNA, SNTAGT. Sequenced by immunoSEQ multiplex PCR; TCRdb stores in-frame clones only, minus some. The data show around 140,000 clones, approximately 90% seen once. The material sequenced was peripheral blood, taken 28 days after the second AZD1222 dose. The genes are TRBV6-4 and TRBJ1-2; D uncertain. The clonotype originates from an adult who received the AZD1222 COVID-19 vaccine. CDR3 residues: CASPLEDLDGYTF. The CDR3 nucleotides read TGTGCCAGCCCTCTGGAAGATCTGGATGGCTACACCTTC.